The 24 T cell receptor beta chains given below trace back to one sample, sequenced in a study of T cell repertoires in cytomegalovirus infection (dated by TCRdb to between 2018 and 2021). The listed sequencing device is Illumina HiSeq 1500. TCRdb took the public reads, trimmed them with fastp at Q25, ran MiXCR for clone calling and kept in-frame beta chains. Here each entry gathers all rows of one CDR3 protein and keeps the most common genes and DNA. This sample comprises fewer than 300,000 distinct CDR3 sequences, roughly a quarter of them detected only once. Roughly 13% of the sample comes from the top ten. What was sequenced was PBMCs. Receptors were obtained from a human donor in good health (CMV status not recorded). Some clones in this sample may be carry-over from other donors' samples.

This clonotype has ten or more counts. As DNA, the CDR3 is TGTGCCAGCAGCTCCGGACAGGGTAATCAGCCCCAGCATTTT. Its protein is CASSSGQGNQPQHF. The genes are TRBV7-9 and TRBJ1-5; TRBD1 aligns across 8 bases. Per the germline V gene, CDR1 is SEHNR and CDR2 is FQNEAQ (reference sequence). There are 14 residues in the CDR3. Trimming removed 4 bases from V and 4 bases from J; junction bases left unmatched: 3.

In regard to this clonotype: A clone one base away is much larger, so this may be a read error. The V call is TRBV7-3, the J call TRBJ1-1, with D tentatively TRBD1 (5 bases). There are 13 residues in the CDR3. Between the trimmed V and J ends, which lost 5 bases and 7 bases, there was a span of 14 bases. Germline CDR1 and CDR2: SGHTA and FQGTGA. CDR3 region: CASSKQGGVEAFF. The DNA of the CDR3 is TGTGCCAGCAGCAAACAAGGAGGGGTTGAAGCTTTCTTT.

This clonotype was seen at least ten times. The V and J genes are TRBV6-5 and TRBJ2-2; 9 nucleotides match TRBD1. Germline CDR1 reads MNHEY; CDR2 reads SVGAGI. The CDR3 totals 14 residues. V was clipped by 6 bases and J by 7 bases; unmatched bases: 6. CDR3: CASRRTGVGGELFF. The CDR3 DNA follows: TGTGCCAGCAGACGGACAGGGGTTGGCGGGGAGCTGTTTTTT.

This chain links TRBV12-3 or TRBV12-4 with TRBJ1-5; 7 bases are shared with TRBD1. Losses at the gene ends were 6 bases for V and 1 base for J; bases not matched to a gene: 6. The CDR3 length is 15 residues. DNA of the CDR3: TGTGCCAGCAGCTTTGAACAGGGGAGCAATCAGCCCCAGCATTTT. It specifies CASSFEQGSNQPQHF.

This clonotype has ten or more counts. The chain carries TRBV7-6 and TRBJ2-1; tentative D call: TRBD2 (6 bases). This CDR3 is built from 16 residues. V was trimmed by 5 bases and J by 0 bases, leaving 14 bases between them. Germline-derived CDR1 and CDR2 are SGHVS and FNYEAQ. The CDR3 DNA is TGTGCCAGCAGCCCCGGGGGTTTCAGCTCCTACAATGAGCAGTTCTTC. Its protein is CASSPGGFSSYNEQFF.

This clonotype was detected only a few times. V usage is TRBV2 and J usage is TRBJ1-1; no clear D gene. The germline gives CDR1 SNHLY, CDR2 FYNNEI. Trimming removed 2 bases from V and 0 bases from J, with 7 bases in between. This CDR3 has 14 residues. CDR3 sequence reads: CASSELAVNTEAFF. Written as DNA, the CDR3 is TGTGCCAGCAGTGAATTGGCCGTGAACACTGAAGCTTTCTTT.

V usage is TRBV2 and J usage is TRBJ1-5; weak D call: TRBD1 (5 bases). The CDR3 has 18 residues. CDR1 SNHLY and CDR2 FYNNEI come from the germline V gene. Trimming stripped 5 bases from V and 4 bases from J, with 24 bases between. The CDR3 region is CASSRRLDCGAKNQPQHF. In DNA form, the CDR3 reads TGTGCCAGCAGTCGCCGACTGGATTGTGGGGCTAAAAATCAGCCCCAGCATTTT.

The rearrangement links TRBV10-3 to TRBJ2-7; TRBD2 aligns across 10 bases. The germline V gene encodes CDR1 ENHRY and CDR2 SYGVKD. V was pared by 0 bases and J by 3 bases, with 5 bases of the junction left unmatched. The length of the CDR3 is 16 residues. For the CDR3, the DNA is TGTGCCATCAGTGAGTCTAGCGGGAGGACTCACTACGAGCAGTACTTC. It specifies CAISESSGRTHYEQYF.

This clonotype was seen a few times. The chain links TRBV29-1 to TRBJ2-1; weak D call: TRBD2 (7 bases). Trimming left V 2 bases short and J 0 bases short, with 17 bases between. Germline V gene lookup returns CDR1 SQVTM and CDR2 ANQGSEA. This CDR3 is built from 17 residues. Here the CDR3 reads CSVERGGDDSSYNEQFF. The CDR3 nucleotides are TGCAGCGTTGAAAGAGGGGGGGACGATAGCTCCTACAATGAGCAGTTCTTC.

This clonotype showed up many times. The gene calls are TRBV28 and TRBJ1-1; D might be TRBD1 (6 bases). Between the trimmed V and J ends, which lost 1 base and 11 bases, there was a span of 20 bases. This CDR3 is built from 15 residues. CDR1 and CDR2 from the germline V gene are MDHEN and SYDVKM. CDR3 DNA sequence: TGTGCCAGCAGTTTATCCGCCACAGGGTCCCCCTCGGCTTTCTTT. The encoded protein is CASSLSATGSPSAFF.

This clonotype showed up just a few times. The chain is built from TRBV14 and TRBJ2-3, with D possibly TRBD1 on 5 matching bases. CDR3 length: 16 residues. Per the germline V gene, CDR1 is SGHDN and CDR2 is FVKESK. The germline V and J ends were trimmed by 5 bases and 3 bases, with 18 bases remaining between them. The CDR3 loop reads CASSEGARVWTDTQYF. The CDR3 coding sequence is TGTGCCAGCAGCGAAGGGGCTCGGGTGTGGACAGATACGCAGTATTTT.

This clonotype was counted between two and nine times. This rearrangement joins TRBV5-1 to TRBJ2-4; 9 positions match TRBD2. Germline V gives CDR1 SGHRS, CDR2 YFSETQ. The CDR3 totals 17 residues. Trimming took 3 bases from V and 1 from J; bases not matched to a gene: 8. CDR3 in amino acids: CASSWVAGVKAKNIQYF. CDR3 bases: TGCGCCAGCAGCTGGGTAGCGGGAGTGAAGGCCAAAAACATTCAGTACTTC.

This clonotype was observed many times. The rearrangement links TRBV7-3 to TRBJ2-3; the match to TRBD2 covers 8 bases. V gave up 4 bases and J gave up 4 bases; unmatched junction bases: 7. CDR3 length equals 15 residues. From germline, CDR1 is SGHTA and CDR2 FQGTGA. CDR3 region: CASSSSSGLSDTQYF. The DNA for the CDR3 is TGTGCCAGCAGCTCCTCTAGCGGGCTCTCAGATACGCAGTATTTT.

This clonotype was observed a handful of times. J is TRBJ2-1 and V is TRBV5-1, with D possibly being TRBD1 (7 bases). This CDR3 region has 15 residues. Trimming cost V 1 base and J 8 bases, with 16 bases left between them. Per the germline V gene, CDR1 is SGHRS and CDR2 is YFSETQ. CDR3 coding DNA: TGCGCCAGCAGCTTGTTGCAGGGGGGTTCCGATGAGCAGTTCTTC. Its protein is CASSLLQGGSDEQFF.

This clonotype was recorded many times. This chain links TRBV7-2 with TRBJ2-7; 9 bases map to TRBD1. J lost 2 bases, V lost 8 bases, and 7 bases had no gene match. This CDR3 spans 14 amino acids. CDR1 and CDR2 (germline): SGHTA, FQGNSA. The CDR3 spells CASDRGTRTYEQYF. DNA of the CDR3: TGTGCCAGCGACAGGGGGACCCGGACCTACGAGCAGTACTTC. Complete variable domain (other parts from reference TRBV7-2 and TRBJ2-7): GAGVSQSPSNKVTEKGKDVELRCDPISGHTALYWYRQSLGQGLEFLIYFQGNSAPDKSGLPSDRFSAERTGGSVSTLTIQRTQQEDSAVYLCASDRGTRTYEQYFGPGTRLTVT.

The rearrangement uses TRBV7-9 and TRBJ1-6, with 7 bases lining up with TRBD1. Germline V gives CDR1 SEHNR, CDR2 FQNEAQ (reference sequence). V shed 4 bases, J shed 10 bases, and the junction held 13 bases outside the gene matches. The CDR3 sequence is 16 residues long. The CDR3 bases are TGTGCCAGCAGCTCTACACAGGGGAGGGTGGGATCACCCCTCCACTTT. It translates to CASSSTQGRVGSPLHF.

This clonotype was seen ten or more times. In DNA form, the CDR3 reads TGTGCCAGCCTTTCCCGGCAGGGGGGCTACGAGCAGTACTTC. Amino acids: CASLSRQGGYEQYF. The rearrangement joins TRBV7-2 to TRBJ2-7; tentative D call: TRBD1 (7 bases). The V end lost 8 bases, the J end lost 3 bases, and 17 bases lay between the germline ends. The V gene's germline CDR1 is SGHTA and CDR2 FQGNSA. The CDR3 has 14 residues.

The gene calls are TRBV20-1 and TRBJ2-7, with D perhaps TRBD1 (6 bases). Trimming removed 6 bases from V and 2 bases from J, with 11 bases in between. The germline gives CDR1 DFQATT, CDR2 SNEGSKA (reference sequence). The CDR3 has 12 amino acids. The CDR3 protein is CSATGQTYEQYF. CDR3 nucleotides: TGCAGTGCCACTGGACAGACCTACGAGCAGTACTTC.

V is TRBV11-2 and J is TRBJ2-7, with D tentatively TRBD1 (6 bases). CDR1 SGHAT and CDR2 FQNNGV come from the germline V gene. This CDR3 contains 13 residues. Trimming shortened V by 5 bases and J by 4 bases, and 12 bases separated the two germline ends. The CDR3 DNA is TGTGCCAGCAGCCGCGCGGACAGTTACGAGCAGTACTTC. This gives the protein CASSRADSYEQYF.

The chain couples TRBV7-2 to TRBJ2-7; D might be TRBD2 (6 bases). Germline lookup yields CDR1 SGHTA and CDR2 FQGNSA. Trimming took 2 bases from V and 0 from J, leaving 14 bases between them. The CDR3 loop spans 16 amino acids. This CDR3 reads CASSLSWAGLSYEQYF. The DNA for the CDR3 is TGTGCCAGCAGCTTATCTTGGGCGGGACTCTCCTACGAGCAGTACTTC.

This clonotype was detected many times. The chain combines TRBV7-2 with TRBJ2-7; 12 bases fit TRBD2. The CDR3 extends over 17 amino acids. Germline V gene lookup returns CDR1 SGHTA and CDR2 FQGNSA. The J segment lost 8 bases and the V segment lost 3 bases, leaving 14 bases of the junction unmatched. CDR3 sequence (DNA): TGTGCCAGCAGCTTCTCTAGCGGGAGGGGATCTTTAGGGCAGCAGTACTTC. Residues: CASSFSSGRGSLGQQYF.

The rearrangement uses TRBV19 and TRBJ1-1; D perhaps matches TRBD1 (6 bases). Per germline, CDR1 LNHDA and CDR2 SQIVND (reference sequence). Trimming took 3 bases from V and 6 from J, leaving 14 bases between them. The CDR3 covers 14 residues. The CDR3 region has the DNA TGTGCCAGTAGTATCGCCGGGGGCGGATCTGAAGCTTTCTTT. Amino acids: CASSIAGGGSEAFF. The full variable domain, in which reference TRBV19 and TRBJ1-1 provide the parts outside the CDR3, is DGGITQSPKYLFRKEGQNVTLSCEQNLNHDAMYWYRQDPGQGLRLIYYSQIVNDFQKGDIAEGYSVSREKKESFPLTVTSAQKNPTAFYLCASSIAGGGSEAFFGQGTRLTVV.

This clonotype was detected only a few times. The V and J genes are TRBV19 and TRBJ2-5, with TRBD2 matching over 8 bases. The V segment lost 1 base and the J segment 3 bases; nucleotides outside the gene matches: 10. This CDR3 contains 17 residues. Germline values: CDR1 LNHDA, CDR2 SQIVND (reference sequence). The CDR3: CASSIAPPGAGEETQYF. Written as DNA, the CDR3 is TGTGCCAGTAGTATAGCCCCTCCCGGAGCGGGAGAAGAGACCCAGTACTTC.

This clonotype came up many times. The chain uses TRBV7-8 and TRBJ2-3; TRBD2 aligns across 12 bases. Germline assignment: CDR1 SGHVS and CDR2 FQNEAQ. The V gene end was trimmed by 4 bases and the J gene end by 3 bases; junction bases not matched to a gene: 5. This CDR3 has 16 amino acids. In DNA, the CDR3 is TGTGCCAGCAGCTATCTTACTAGCGGGGGGACAGATACGCAGTATTTT. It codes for CASSYLTSGGTDTQYF.